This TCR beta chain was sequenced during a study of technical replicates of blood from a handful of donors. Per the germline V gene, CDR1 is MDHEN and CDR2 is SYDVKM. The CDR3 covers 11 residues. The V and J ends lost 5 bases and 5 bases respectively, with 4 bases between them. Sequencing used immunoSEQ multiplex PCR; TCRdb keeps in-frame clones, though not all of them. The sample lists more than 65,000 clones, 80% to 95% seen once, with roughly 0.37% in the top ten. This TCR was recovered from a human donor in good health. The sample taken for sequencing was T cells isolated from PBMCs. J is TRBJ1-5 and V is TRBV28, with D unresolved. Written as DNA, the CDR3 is TGTGCCAGCAGTCAGTATCAGCCCCAGCATTTT. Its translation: CASSQYQPQHF.